The 16 T cell receptor beta chains presented below share a single source sample, sequenced in a study of T cell responses to AZD1222 COVID-19 vaccine. Produced via immunoSEQ multiplex PCR; TCRdb's table is partial and in-frame only. The table records tens of thousands of clones, 90% of them present only once. This sample comprised peripheral blood, obtained on day 0 of AZD1222 vaccination. These receptors came from an adult in good health.

The chain couples TRBV6-5 to TRBJ2-1, with TRBD2 matching over 9 bases. This CDR3 contains 14 residues. Germline V CDR1 and CDR2: MNHEY, SVGAGI. The junction had 8 bases not matched to a gene; V was cut back by 9 bases and J by 5 bases. DNA for the CDR3: TGTGCCAGTCAATATAGCGGGGGAAACAATGAGCAGTTCTTC. Residues: CASQYSGGNNEQFF.

The V gene is TRBV12-3 or TRBV12-4, the J gene TRBJ2-1; no definite D call. V lost 5 bases to trimming and J lost 11 bases, with 7 bases between them. The CDR3 runs 10 residues. DNA of the CDR3: TGTGCCAGCAGTAACCGTCAGCAGTTCTTC. It codes for CASSNRQQFF.

This clone was counted once. The genes are TRBV27 and TRBJ2-3, with 7 bases that match TRBD1. This CDR3 has 15 residues. Germline CDR1 and CDR2: MNHEY and SMNVEV (reference sequence). V was clipped by 6 bases and J by 2 bases; unmatched bases: 8. The CDR3 here is CASRTRDSYTDTQYF. CDR3 nucleotides: TGTGCCAGCAGGACTCGGGACAGTTACACAGATACGCAGTATTTT.

V is TRBV7-2 and J is TRBJ2-3; D unclear. CDR3 length: 11 residues. In germline, CDR1 is SGHTA, CDR2 FQGNSA. V was clipped by 7 bases and J by 0 bases, with 2 bases between them. CDR3 nucleotides: TGTGCCAGCACCAGCACAGATACGCAGTATTTT. The encoded protein is CASTSTDTQYF.

This clone has only a few counts. This chain links TRBV9 with TRBJ2-7; D not resolved. CDR3 length: 13 amino acids. The V gene lost 0 bases and the J gene lost 0 bases, with 4 bases spanning the gap. CDR1 is SGDLS and CDR2 is YYNGEE in the germline V gene. Here the CDR3 reads CASSVDSSYEQYF. Here the CDR3 DNA reads TGTGCCAGCAGCGTAGATAGCTCCTACGAGCAGTACTTC.

The chain employs TRBV7-9 and TRBJ1-1, with a weak D call TRBD1 (6 bases). The V end lost 5 bases, the J end lost 5 bases, and 18 bases lay between the germline ends. This CDR3 is 15 amino acids long. CDR1 and CDR2 (germline): SEHNR, FQNEAQ (reference sequence). The CDR3 DNA reads TGTGCCAGCAGCCCAGGGGCCCTGAGTACGACTGAAGCTTTCTTT. Translating it yields CASSPGALSTTEAFF. The full variable domain, with the rest looked up from reference TRBV7-9 and TRBJ1-1, is DTGVSQNPRHKITKRGQNVTFRCDPISEHNRLYWYRQTLGQGPEFLTYFQNEAQLEKSRLLSDRFSAERPKGSFSTLEIQRTEQGDSAMYLCASSPGALSTTEAFFGQGTRLTVV.

The CDR3 region has the DNA TGTGCCAGCAGCTCAGGGGCTGGGGCCAACGTCCTGACTTTC. It yields the protein CASSSGAGANVLTF. The chain combines TRBV7-3 with TRBJ2-6; a weak D match, TRBD1 (6 bases). The ends were cut back, 4 bases at V and 2 bases at J, with 6 bases in the middle. Per the germline V gene, CDR1 is SGHTA and CDR2 is FQGTGA. The CDR3 contains 14 residues.

V usage is TRBV6-2 or TRBV6-3 and J usage is TRBJ2-6; TRBD1 matches at 7 bases. CDR1 and CDR2 from the germline V gene are MNHEY and SVGEGT. V was pared by 7 bases and J by 2 bases, with 8 bases of the junction left unmatched. The CDR3 is made up of 16 amino acids. CDR3 amino acids: CASTPVGGAGANVLTF. As DNA, the CDR3 is TGTGCCAGCACCCCCGTAGGGGGCGCTGGGGCCAACGTCCTGACTTTC.

Comments on this clone: A junction end diverges from the germline sequence, so it may reflect a read error. The rearrangement links TRBV2 to TRBJ1-1; unclear D gene. CDR3 length equals 14 residues. CDR1 is SNHLY, CDR2 FYNNEI, per germline. CDR3: CASSPVSLKTEAFF. DNA of the CDR3: TGTGCCAGCAGCCCAGTGTCCTTGAAGACTGAAGCTTTCTTT.

A remark on this clone: Other DNA sequences in the sample encode the same CDR3. The gene calls are TRBV11-2 and TRBJ2-1; 7 bases match TRBD2. This CDR3 is built from 15 residues. V gave up 5 bases and J gave up 0 bases; unmatched junction bases: 4. Germline V gene lookup returns CDR1 SGHAT and CDR2 FQNNGV. The CDR3 region has the DNA TGTGCCAGCAGCCGCGGCGGGAGCTCCTACAATGAGCAGTTCTTC. This gives the protein CASSRGGSSYNEQFF.

The chain employs TRBV6-1 and TRBJ1-4; possible D gene TRBD1, 5 bases. V was clipped by 1 base and J by 13 bases, with 7 bases between them. This CDR3 comprises 11 residues. Looked up from germline, CDR1 is MNHNS and CDR2 is SASEGT. DNA of the CDR3: TGTGCCAGCAGTGAAGTGGGGGGACTGTTTTTT. Protein product: CASSEVGGLFF.

J is TRBJ2-7 and V is TRBV30; D remains ambiguous. Trimming removed 0 bases at V and 3 bases at J, with 9 bases between. This CDR3 comprises 13 residues. The germline V gene has CDR1 GTSNPN and CDR2 SVGIG (reference sequence). The CDR3 DNA follows: TGTGCCTGGAGTGTAGGGCGGATCTACGAGCAGTACTTC. It yields the protein CAWSVGRIYEQYF.

For the CDR3, the DNA is TGTGCCAGCAGTGTATCTCAGGGGGAAGTCTATGGCTACACCTTC. Translated, it gives CASSVSQGEVYGYTF. This sequence joins TRBV28 and TRBJ1-2; 7 bases fit TRBD1. V lost 5 bases, J lost 4 bases, and 10 bases stayed unmatched. The CDR3 covers 15 residues. The germline V gene encodes CDR1 MDHEN and CDR2 SYDVKM.

The chain uses TRBV3-1 (or the pseudogene TRBV3-2) and TRBJ2-5; D not resolved. V dropped 0 bases and J dropped 5 bases, with 13 bases sitting between them. The germline gives CDR1 LGHDT, CDR2 YNNKEL (reference sequence). The CDR3 length is 15 residues. CDR3 loop: CASSQDRVHFETQYF. DNA of the CDR3: TGTGCCAGCAGCCAAGATAGGGTCCATTTCGAGACCCAGTACTTC.

This sequence joins TRBV2 and TRBJ1-4; tentatively, D is TRBD1 (6 bases). Per the germline V gene, CDR1 is SNHLY and CDR2 is FYNNEI. CDR3 length: 13 residues. V dropped 10 bases and J dropped 4 bases, with 13 bases sitting between them. The chain's CDR3 is CATTGPLNEKLFF. The CDR3 coding sequence is TGTGCCACCACAGGGCCTCTTAATGAAAAACTGTTTTTT.

The chain couples TRBV19 to TRBJ1-5; 10 positions match TRBD1. Germline assignment: CDR1 LNHDA and CDR2 SQIVND (reference sequence). This CDR3 region has 16 residues. V shed 4 bases, J shed 6 bases, and the junction held 9 bases outside the gene matches. CDR3 sequence (DNA): TGTGCCAGTAGTACCGCCGGGACAGGGGTAAGTCAGCCCCAGCATTTT. It codes for CASSTAGTGVSQPQHF. Full variable domain (outside the CDR3, taken from reference TRBV19 and TRBJ1-5): DGGITQSPKYLFRKEGQNVTLSCEQNLNHDAMYWYRQDPGQGLRLIYYSQIVNDFQKGDIAEGYSVSREKKESFPLTVTSAQKNPTAFYLCASSTAGTGVSQPQHFGDGTRLSIL.